A selection of T cell receptor beta chains follows, all from one sample in a study of OX40 agonist ivuxolimab in advanced cancers. The table came from immunoSEQ multiplex PCR; TCRdb's copy has only in-frame clones and leaves some out. The sample shows tens of thousands of clones, over 70% of them seen only once. This material consisted of CD4+ or CD8+ T cells sorted from blood, taken in a trial of the OX40 agonist ivuxolimab. These receptors originate from an adult with an advanced solid tumor such as melanoma, head and neck, liver or kidney cancer. The CDR3 runs from the conserved cysteine through the conserved F or W. D genes are given only for firm matches. Some rows have no size entry. The others give once, few or many, or a class for an expanded clone.

CDR3aa,CDR3nt,j_gene,abundance,v_gene,d_gene
CASSVRGLGDEQYF,TGTGCCAGCAGCGTCAGGGGGCTTGGCGACGAGCAGTACTTC,TRBJ2-7,-,TRBV7-6,TRBD1
CASSPGGGRPIEQYF,TGTGCCAGCAGCCCCGGCGGAGGGCGGCCTATCGAGCAGTACTTC,TRBJ2-7,-,TRBV7-2,-
CASSLDGGSYEQYF,TGTGCCAGCAGCTTGGATGGGGGGTCCTACGAGCAGTACTTC,TRBJ2-7,-,TRBV5-4,-
CASSLMGAGTGELFF,TGTGCCAGCAGCTTAATGGGCGCGGGCACCGGGGAGCTGTTTTTT,TRBJ2-2,-,TRBV7-9,-
CASSRYRGRGTEAFF,TGTGCCAGCAGCCGCTACAGGGGGCGCGGCACTGAAGCTTTCTTT,TRBJ1-1,-,TRBV14,TRBD1
CASSNRGPQAFF,TGTGCCAGCAGTAACAGGGGTCCACAAGCTTTCTTT,TRBJ1-1,-,TRBV28,TRBD1
CASSDHWGAGDTDTQYF,TGTGCCAGCAGTGATCATTGGGGGGCAGGTGACACAGATACGCAGTATTTT,TRBJ2-3,-,TRBV2,-
CASSLGWGRENTGELFF,TGTGCCAGCAGCTTAGGTTGGGGCAGGGAGAACACCGGGGAGCTGTTTTTT,TRBJ2-2,-,TRBV11-2,-
CASSFGNRGASGANVLTF,TGCGCCAGCAGCTTTGGAAACAGGGGAGCCTCTGGGGCCAACGTCCTGACTTTC,TRBJ2-6,-,TRBV5-1,TRBD1
CASSHRVPGSPLHF,TGTGCCAGCAGCCACAGGGTACCTGGGTCACCCCTCCACTTT,TRBJ1-6,-,TRBV27,-
CSARTVGGYTF,TGCAGCGCCCGGACAGTTGGTGGCTACACCTTC,TRBJ1-2,-,TRBV29-1,-
CASSEYGETQYF,TGCGCCAGCAGTGAATATGGGGAGACCCAGTACTTC,TRBJ2-5,-,TRBV10-1,-
CASSPRDNWRETQYF,TGTGCCAGTAGTCCCAGGGACAACTGGCGAGAGACCCAGTACTTC,TRBJ2-5,-,TRBV19,-
CASSFSGDNEQFF,TGTGCCAGCAGCTTTAGCGGGGACAATGAGCAGTTCTTC,TRBJ2-1,-,TRBV7-9,TRBD2
CASRTGQGSYNEQFF,TGTGCCAGCAGAACTGGACAGGGGTCCTACAATGAGCAGTTCTTC,TRBJ2-1,-,TRBV27,TRBD1
CASSEDRNTGELFF,TGTGCCAGCAGTGAGGACAGAAACACCGGGGAGCTGTTTTTT,TRBJ2-2,-,TRBV2,-
CASSLGTDGEQFF,TGCGCCAGCAGCTTGGGAACAGATGGTGAGCAGTTCTTC,TRBJ2-1,once,TRBV5-1,-
CASSLGGGNQPQHF,TGCGCCAGCAGCTTGGGAGGGGGGAACCAGCCCCAGCATTTT,TRBJ1-5,once,TRBV5-1,-
CASREGQGGNEQFF,TGTGCCAGCAGAGAAGGACAGGGGGGCAATGAGCAGTTCTTC,TRBJ2-1,-,TRBV6-6,TRBD1
CASTLAGNYNEQFF,TGTGCCAGCACCCTTGCAGGGAACTACAATGAGCAGTTCTTC,TRBJ2-1,once,TRBV6-1,-
CASSLDRSSTDTQYF,TGCGCCAGCAGCTTAGACAGGAGTAGCACAGATACGCAGTATTTT,TRBJ2-3,-,TRBV5-1,-
CASSRDRERRSPLHF,TGTGCCAGCAGTCGGGACAGGGAAAGAAGGTCACCCCTCCACTTT,TRBJ1-6,-,TRBV27,TRBD1
CATSRDREEKLFF,TGTGCCACCAGCCGAGACAGGGAAGAAAAACTGTTTTTT,TRBJ1-4,-,TRBV15,TRBD1
CAWSVVRETQYF,TGTGCCTGGAGTGTAGTCCGCGAGACCCAGTACTTC,TRBJ2-5,-,TRBV30,-
CASSWATGGIPPLHF,TGTGCCAGCAGTTGGGCGACGGGAGGGATTCCACCCCTCCACTTT,TRBJ1-6,-,TRBV28,-
CASRRTGQNTGELFF,TGCGCCAGCAGACGGACAGGTCAGAACACCGGGGAGCTGTTTTTT,TRBJ2-2,once,TRBV5-1,TRBD1
CASSLEFRVDTDTQYF,TGTGCCAGCAGCTTAGAGTTTCGGGTGGATACAGATACGCAGTATTTT,TRBJ2-3,-,TRBV7-8,-
CSARTRDTQYF,TGCAGTGCTAGAACGCGAGATACGCAGTATTTT,TRBJ2-3,-,TRBV20-1,-
CASSRGNTEAFF,TGTGCCAGCAGCCGGGGGAACACTGAAGCTTTCTTT,TRBJ1-1,-,TRBV7-6,-
CASSRGQGAPGELFF,TGCGCCAGCAGCCGGGGACAGGGGGCGCCCGGGGAGCTGTTTTTT,TRBJ2-2,-,TRBV4-3,TRBD1
CATRGGAGVGNTEAFF,TGTGCCACCAGGGGGGGCGCTGGGGTGGGGAATACTGAAGCTTTCTTT,TRBJ1-1,-,TRBV27,TRBD1
CASSATGDGYTF,TGTGCCAGCAGTGCCACAGGGGATGGCTACACCTTC,TRBJ1-2,-,TRBV6-5,TRBD1
CASSLAQGGNSPLHF,TGCGCCAGCAGCTTGGCCCAGGGGGGTAATTCACCCCTCCACTTT,TRBJ1-6,few,TRBV5-1,TRBD1
CASSSRGDFVTSEAFF,TGTGCCAGCAGCTCCAGGGGGGACTTTGTTACATCCGAAGCTTTCTTT,TRBJ1-1,-,TRBV7-2,TRBD1
CASSVGRSSFF,TGTGCCAGCAGTGTCGGACGGTCTTCTTTCTTT,TRBJ1-1,once,TRBV6-1,-
CASSYSAGGGSEQYF,TGTGCCAGCAGTTACTCGGCAGGGGGTGGGTCCGAGCAGTACTTC,TRBJ2-7,-,TRBV6-6,TRBD1
CASSVDTAVGYTF,TGTGCCAGCAGTGTGGACACGGCGGTTGGCTACACCTTC,TRBJ1-2,-,TRBV2,-
CASSLARTSDYNEQFF,TGTGCCAGCAGCTTAGCTCGGACTAGCGATTACAATGAGCAGTTCTTC,TRBJ2-1,-,TRBV7-8,TRBD2
CASSLSPRETVQDTQYF,TGCGCCAGCAGCTTAAGCCCGCGGGAGACGGTGCAGGATACGCAGTATTTT,TRBJ2-3,-,TRBV5-1,TRBD2
CASRQGAADTQYF,TGTGCCAGCAGGCAGGGGGCGGCAGATACGCAGTATTTT,TRBJ2-3,-,TRBV6-6,TRBD1
CASSSRLGGRANYEQYF,TGTGCCAGCAGCTCCCGTTTGGGCGGGAGGGCCAACTACGAGCAGTACTTC,TRBJ2-7,-,TRBV21-1,-